These T cell receptor beta chains were read from a single sample in a study of blood T cell repertoires in COVID-19. The table came from immunoSEQ multiplex PCR; TCRdb's copy has only in-frame clones and leaves some out. This table has some 200,000 clones, about 79% appearing once. The sequenced material came from peripheral blood. The source is a human donor in a cohort sampled during active COVID-19. Each CDR3 is given with its conserved first and last residue. A D gene is named only where the DNA matches it firmly. Only some rows state a clone size, as once, few, many or a class for expanded clones.

CDR3: CASCESSYNEQFF
DNA: TGTGCCAGCTGCGAGAGCTCCTACAATGAGCAGTTCTTC
V: TRBV2
J: TRBJ2-1
D: -
size: -

CDR3: CAWRSAGSANTEAFF
DNA: TGTGCCTGGAGATCCGCCGGGTCAGCGAACACTGAAGCTTTCTTT
V: TRBV30
J: TRBJ1-1
D: -
size: -

CDR3: CATSDRYEQYF
DNA: TGTGCCACCAGTGATCGTTACGAGCAGTACTTC
V: TRBV24-1
J: TRBJ2-7
D: -
size: -

CDR3: CASSPTTRGRAKNIQYF
DNA: TGTGCCAGCAGCCCAACCACAAGGGGGAGAGCCAAAAACATTCAGTACTTC
V: TRBV3-1/TRBV3-2
J: TRBJ2-4
D: -
size: -

CDR3: CASSEPTTSGRKYF
DNA: TGCGCCAGCAGTGAGCCTACTACTAGCGGGAGAAAGTACTTC
V: TRBV10-2
J: TRBJ2-5
D: TRBD2
size: -

CDR3: CASSLRQGREEKLFF
DNA: TGTGCCAGCTCACTGAGACAGGGTCGCGAGGAAAAACTGTTTTTT
V: TRBV18
J: TRBJ1-4
D: TRBD1
size: -

CDR3: CASSPGQLVSTDTQYF
DNA: TGTGCCAGCAGCCCTGGGCAGCTGGTATCGACAGATACGCAGTATTTT
V: TRBV5-8
J: TRBJ2-3
D: -
size: -

CDR3: CASRDRGPEAFF
DNA: TGTGCCAGCAGGGACAGGGGGCCTGAAGCTTTCTTT
V: TRBV2
J: TRBJ1-1
D: TRBD1
size: -

CDR3: CASSWTSGSPRTGELFF
DNA: TGCGCCAGCAGCTGGACTAGCGGGAGCCCCCGGACCGGGGAGCTGTTTTTT
V: TRBV5-1
J: TRBJ2-2
D: TRBD2
size: -

CDR3: CASSDPPARGHPSGNQPQHF
DNA: TGTGCCAGCAGTGACCCCCCCGCCAGGGGGCACCCCTCGGGCAATCAGCCCCAGCATTTT
V: TRBV6-1
J: TRBJ1-5
D: TRBD1
size: -

CDR3: CAWSASGGGFF
DNA: TGTGCCTGGAGTGCGTCTGGAGGTGGGTTCTTC
V: TRBV30
J: TRBJ2-1
D: -
size: few

CDR3: CASSPTSSLGDTQYF
DNA: TGTGCCAGCAGCCCGACTAGCAGCCTCGGGGATACGCAGTATTTT
V: TRBV5-5
J: TRBJ2-3
D: TRBD2
size: once

CDR3: CAWSPDSYNEQFF
DNA: TGTGCCTGGAGTCCCGACAGCTACAATGAGCAGTTCTTC
V: TRBV30
J: TRBJ2-1
D: -
size: -

CDR3: CASSLQTAYGYTF
DNA: TGTGCCAGCAGTTTGCAGACAGCCTATGGCTACACCTTC
V: TRBV28
J: TRBJ1-2
D: -
size: few

CDR3: CASSEQGRTDTQYF
DNA: TGCGCCAGCAGTGAACAGGGACGGACAGATACGCAGTATTTT
V: TRBV10-2
J: TRBJ2-3
D: -
size: -

CDR3: CASSPETSGRGNEQFF
DNA: TGCGCCAGCAGCCCCGAGACTAGCGGGAGAGGTAATGAGCAGTTCTTC
V: TRBV5-1
J: TRBJ2-1
D: TRBD2
size: -

CDR3: CASSLRQGGEKLFF
DNA: TGTGCCAGCAGCCTACGACAGGGAGGTGAAAAACTGTTTTTT
V: TRBV7-9
J: TRBJ1-4
D: TRBD1
size: -

CDR3: CASSFHLREGYEQYF
DNA: TGTGCCAGCAGCTTCCATCTGCGGGAGGGATACGAGCAGTACTTC
V: TRBV5-5
J: TRBJ2-7
D: TRBD2
size: -

CDR3: CASSSRLVIGSYEQYF
DNA: TGTGCCAGCAGTAGTCGACTAGTAATCGGCTCCTACGAGCAGTACTTC
V: TRBV2
J: TRBJ2-7
D: -
size: -

CDR3: CASSSLRGPGYEQYF
DNA: TGTGCCAGCAGTTCCTTGCGGGGGCCGGGATACGAGCAGTACTTC
V: TRBV6-2/TRBV6-3
J: TRBJ2-7
D: -
size: -

CDR3: CASRLGTGTSNQPQHF
DNA: TGTGCCAGCAGGTTGGGTACAGGGACAAGCAATCAGCCCCAGCATTTT
V: TRBV27
J: TRBJ1-5
D: -
size: few

CDR3: CASSFRDPGEQYF
DNA: TGTGCCAGCAGTTTCAGGGATCCGGGCGAGCAGTACTTC
V: TRBV28
J: TRBJ2-7
D: -
size: -

CDR3: CASSFGGLAGGRETQYF
DNA: TGCGCCAGCAGCTTTGGGGGACTAGCGGGAGGACGGGAGACCCAGTACTTC
V: TRBV5-1
J: TRBJ2-5
D: TRBD2
size: -

CDR3: CASSLVQGLITEAFF
DNA: TGTGCCAGCAGCTTAGTTCAGGGTTTGATCACTGAAGCTTTCTTT
V: TRBV11-2
J: TRBJ1-1
D: -
size: -

CDR3: CASSQGGGFGDTQYF
DNA: TGCGCCAGCAGCCAAGGGGGGGGGTTTGGAGATACGCAGTATTTT
V: TRBV4-1
J: TRBJ2-3
D: TRBD2
size: -

CDR3: CASSRDSSYEQYF
DNA: TGCGCCAGCAGCAGGGACAGCTCCTACGAGCAGTACTTC
V: TRBV4-1
J: TRBJ2-7
D: TRBD1
size: once

CDR3: CASSQTGFGYGYTF
DNA: TGCGCCAGCAGCCAAACAGGATTTGGCTATGGCTACACCTTC
V: TRBV4-1
J: TRBJ1-2
D: -
size: -

CDR3: CASSETTSTNEQYF
DNA: TGTGCCAGCAGTGAAACAACTAGTACCAACGAGCAGTACTTC
V: TRBV2
J: TRBJ2-7
D: -
size: -

CDR3: CASSQAFPSGSYNEQFF
DNA: TGCGCCAGCAGCCAAGCTTTCCCTAGCGGGAGTTACAATGAGCAGTTCTTC
V: TRBV4-1
J: TRBJ2-1
D: TRBD2
size: -

CDR3: CASSLGRGSQETQYF
DNA: TGTGCCAGCAGTCTTGGGAGGGGGAGTCAAGAGACCCAGTACTTC
V: TRBV27
J: TRBJ2-5
D: -
size: -

CDR3: CASTLRGSYNEQFF
DNA: TGTGCCAGTACCCTTCGGGGCTCCTACAATGAGCAGTTCTTC
V: TRBV19
J: TRBJ2-1
D: -
size: -

CDR3: CASTRTGGSYEQYF
DNA: TGTGCCAGCACCCGGACAGGGGGCTCCTACGAGCAGTACTTC
V: TRBV2
J: TRBJ2-7
D: TRBD1
size: -

CDR3: CASWTVLGTEAFF
DNA: TGTGCCAGTTGGACAGTCTTGGGCACTGAAGCTTTCTTT
V: TRBV28
J: TRBJ1-1
D: -
size: -

CDR3: CASSFDRGGEKLFF
DNA: TGTGCCAGCAGCTTTGACCGGGGAGGGGAAAAACTGTTTTTT
V: TRBV5-4
J: TRBJ1-4
D: -
size: -

CDR3: CASSEAPRDKIYEQYF
DNA: TGTGCCAGCAGTGAAGCGCCCCGGGACAAGATCTACGAGCAGTACTTC
V: TRBV2
J: TRBJ2-7
D: -
size: -

CDR3: CASSYVGGPYEQYF
DNA: TGTGCCAGCAGTTACGTGGGAGGGCCCTACGAGCAGTACTTC
V: TRBV6-2/TRBV6-3
J: TRBJ2-7
D: TRBD2
size: -

CDR3: CASSPPFPGLGASGDTQYF
DNA: TGTGCCAGCAGCCCCCCATTCCCCGGACTGGGGGCAAGTGGAGATACGCAGTATTTT
V: TRBV7-9
J: TRBJ2-3
D: -
size: -

CDR3: CASSLGEPGEGHYEQYF
DNA: TGTGCCAGCAGCTTAGGTGAGCCAGGGGAAGGCCACTACGAGCAGTACTTC
V: TRBV7-9
J: TRBJ2-7
D: -
size: few

CDR3: CASSPLETGVNYGYTF
DNA: TGTGCCAGCTCACCCCTCGAGACAGGGGTCAACTATGGCTACACCTTC
V: TRBV18
J: TRBJ1-2
D: TRBD1
size: -

CDR3: CAGGTGGAFF
DNA: TGTGCCGGTGGGACAGGGGGGGCTTTCTTT
V: TRBV30
J: TRBJ1-1
D: TRBD1
size: -